These T cell receptor beta chains were read from a single sample in a study of blood T cell repertoires in COVID-19. Measured with immunoSEQ multiplex PCR; TCRdb has only the in-frame clones, and not every one. This table holds around 230,000 clones, 65% to 85% found once. The sample consisted of peripheral blood. The receptors shown here come from a man aged 35 to 55 with acute or convalescent COVID-19. The CDR3 runs from the conserved cysteine through the conserved F or W. The order of the fields is J gene, clone size, V gene, D gene, CDR3 protein, CDR3 DNA. A D gene is named only where the DNA matches it firmly. Size tells how often a clone was seen (once, few, many) or the class of an expanded clone, and some rows leave it out.

j_gene: TRBJ1-1
abundance: once
v_gene: TRBV29-1
d_gene: -
CDR3aa: CSVEDLSAGNTEAFF
CDR3nt: TGCAGCGTTGAAGATCTTTCGGCGGGGAACACTGAAGCTTTCTTT

j_gene: TRBJ1-4
abundance: -
v_gene: TRBV7-6
d_gene: TRBD1
CDR3aa: CASSLARGQGKPSTNEKLFF
CDR3nt: TGTGCCAGCAGCTTAGCGCGGGGACAGGGGAAGCCCTCAACTAATGAAAAACTGTTTTTT

j_gene: TRBJ2-2
abundance: -
v_gene: TRBV2
d_gene: -
CDR3aa: CASTRTQNTGELFF
CDR3nt: TGTGCCAGCACCCGGACTCAGAACACCGGGGAGCTGTTTTTT

j_gene: TRBJ1-3
abundance: -
v_gene: TRBV7-6
d_gene: TRBD1
CDR3aa: CASWGTGAGNTIYF
CDR3nt: TGTGCCAGCTGGGGGACAGGGGCTGGAAACACCATATATTTT

j_gene: TRBJ1-1
abundance: -
v_gene: TRBV27
d_gene: -
CDR3aa: CASSLDIYAEAFF
CDR3nt: TGTGCCAGCAGTTTAGATATCTATGCTGAAGCTTTCTTT

j_gene: TRBJ1-4
abundance: once
v_gene: TRBV6-5
d_gene: -
CDR3aa: CASSYLTGANEKLFF
CDR3nt: TGTGCCAGCAGTTACCTGACAGGTGCTAATGAAAAACTGTTTTTT

j_gene: TRBJ2-2
abundance: -
v_gene: TRBV11-2
d_gene: -
CDR3aa: CASSSHNTGELFF
CDR3nt: TGTGCCAGCAGCTCCCATAACACCGGGGAGCTGTTTTTT

j_gene: TRBJ2-3
abundance: -
v_gene: TRBV5-4
d_gene: TRBD2
CDR3aa: CASSSGLAAASTDTQYF
CDR3nt: TGTGCCAGCAGCTCGGGACTAGCTGCCGCTAGCACAGATACGCAGTATTTT

j_gene: TRBJ2-1
abundance: -
v_gene: TRBV11-3
d_gene: TRBD2
CDR3aa: CASRGAGVENEQFF
CDR3nt: TGTGCCAGCAGGGGTGCGGGAGTAGAGAATGAGCAGTTCTTC

j_gene: TRBJ2-2
abundance: -
v_gene: TRBV9
d_gene: TRBD1
CDR3aa: CASQEGGLNTGELFF
CDR3nt: TGTGCCAGCCAAGAAGGGGGCTTGAACACCGGGGAGCTGTTTTTT

j_gene: TRBJ2-1
abundance: -
v_gene: TRBV9
d_gene: TRBD2
CDR3aa: CASSVGLAGVDEQFF
CDR3nt: TGTGCCAGCAGCGTAGGACTAGCGGGAGTTGATGAGCAGTTCTTC

j_gene: TRBJ1-1
abundance: once
v_gene: TRBV5-8
d_gene: -
CDR3aa: CASSYGDRNTEAFF
CDR3nt: TGTGCCAGCAGCTACGGGGATAGAAACACTGAAGCTTTCTTT

j_gene: TRBJ1-3
abundance: once
v_gene: TRBV5-4
d_gene: -
CDR3aa: CASSLDSVSSGNTIYF
CDR3nt: TGTGCCAGCAGCTTGGATTCCGTGAGCTCTGGAAACACCATATATTTT

j_gene: TRBJ1-4
abundance: -
v_gene: TRBV19
d_gene: -
CDR3aa: CASSTGFDEKLFF
CDR3nt: TGTGCCAGTAGTACAGGGTTTGATGAAAAACTGTTTTTT

j_gene: TRBJ2-1
abundance: -
v_gene: TRBV2
d_gene: TRBD2
CDR3aa: CASSGLAGSNEQFF
CDR3nt: TGTGCCAGCAGTGGGCTAGCGGGATCCAATGAGCAGTTCTTC

j_gene: TRBJ1-3
abundance: -
v_gene: TRBV13
d_gene: -
CDR3aa: CASSLGQSSGNTIYF
CDR3nt: TGTGCCAGCAGCTTAGGACAGAGCTCTGGAAACACCATATATTTT

j_gene: TRBJ2-3
abundance: -
v_gene: TRBV11-3
d_gene: -
CDR3aa: CASSLGSTRGDTQYF
CDR3nt: TGTGCCAGCAGCTTAGGTAGTACTAGAGGAGATACGCAGTATTTT

j_gene: TRBJ1-5
abundance: -
v_gene: TRBV2
d_gene: TRBD1
CDR3aa: CASSEVPTGVQPQHF
CDR3nt: TGTGCCAGCAGTGAGGTCCCGACAGGGGTTCAGCCCCAGCATTTT

j_gene: TRBJ2-7
abundance: -
v_gene: TRBV2
d_gene: TRBD2
CDR3aa: CASIFTGLAGGYEQYF
CDR3nt: TGTGCCAGCATTTTCACCGGACTAGCGGGAGGCTACGAGCAGTACTTC

j_gene: TRBJ1-1
abundance: -
v_gene: TRBV29-1
d_gene: TRBD1
CDR3aa: CSAVDRDRVTEAFF
CDR3nt: TGCAGCGCTGTGGACCGGGACAGGGTTACTGAAGCTTTCTTT

j_gene: TRBJ1-4
abundance: -
v_gene: TRBV6-2/TRBV6-3
d_gene: -
CDR3aa: CASSRLRDYDEKLFF
CDR3nt: TGTGCCAGCAGTCGGCTCAGGGATTACGATGAAAAACTGTTTTTT